One and the same sample provided the 23 T cell receptor beta chains below, sequenced in a study of T cell clonotyping in hematopoietic cell transplantation. This table comes from immunoSEQ multiplex PCR, and its TCRdb copy is limited to in-frame clones, with some not included. Of fewer than 80,000 clones listed, around 94% were seen once; the top ten hold roughly 1.7%. The material sequenced was peripheral blood mononuclear cells. The source is a man aged 45-65 years in good health. Some clones in this sample may be carry-over from other donors' samples.

The rearrangement links TRBV6-5 to TRBJ2-7, with D perhaps matching TRBD2 (7 bases). The V and J ends lost 0 bases and 6 bases respectively, with 12 bases between them. Looked up from germline, CDR1 is MNHEY and CDR2 is SVGAGI. The CDR3 contains 14 residues. The DNA of the CDR3 is TGTGCCAGCAGTTACTCAGGGGGGGGGTCCGAGCAGTACTTC. Residues: CASSYSGGGSEQYF.

The chain joins TRBV7-8 to TRBJ1-2; 7 nucleotides match TRBD1. The V gene end was trimmed by 5 bases and the J gene end by 7 bases; junction bases not matched to a gene: 19. Germline lookup yields CDR1 SGHVS and CDR2 FQNEAQ. The CDR3 has 17 amino acids. The CDR3 DNA reads TGTGCCAGCAGCCACGGGACAGTAGCCCGAGTTCTATCTGGCTACACCTTC. Amino acids: CASSHGTVARVLSGYTF.

The chain employs TRBV14 and TRBJ1-1; 7 nucleotides agree with TRBD1. Germline V gene sequence: CDR1 SGHDN, CDR2 FVKESK. CDR3 length equals 14 residues. V trimming: 6 bases; J trimming: 0 bases; junction bases outside the gene matches: 4. CDR3 residues: CASRRDSMNTEAFF. DNA for the CDR3: TGTGCCAGCAGGCGGGACAGCATGAACACTGAAGCTTTCTTT.

This chain joins TRBV13 and TRBJ1-1, with D possibly TRBD1 on 6 matching bases. Germline-derived CDR1 and CDR2 are PRHDT and FYEKMQ (reference sequence). Trimming removed 7 bases from V and 3 bases from J, with 21 bases in between. This CDR3 is 16 amino acids long. Here the CDR3 reads CASTTTRGLRDTEAFF. The CDR3 nucleotides read TGTGCCAGCACCACCACCAGGGGCCTGCGGGACACTGAAGCTTTCTTT.

The chain joins TRBV28 to TRBJ2-6, with TRBD1 matching over 8 bases. The germline CDR1 and CDR2 sequences are MDHEN and SYDVKM. The CDR3 has 16 residues. V shed 5 bases and J 3 bases; nucleotides not matched to a gene: 6. Written as DNA, the CDR3 is TGTGCCAGCAGTGGGGCAGGGGGCGTTGGGGCCAACGTCCTGACTTTC. Its translation: CASSGAGGVGANVLTF.

The genes are TRBV5-1 and TRBJ1-4; D uncertain. Germline lookup yields CDR1 SGHRS and CDR2 YFSETQ. This CDR3 contains 17 residues. V was pared by 0 bases and J by 3 bases, with 15 bases between. CDR3 in DNA: TGCGCCAGCAGCTTGGCCGTGAGTGGTATAGCTAATGAAAAACTGTTTTTT. Translated, it gives CASSLAVSGIANEKLFF.

V gene TRBV27 combines with J gene TRBJ2-6, with 9 bases identical to TRBD1. From germline, CDR1 is MNHEY and CDR2 SMNVEV (reference sequence). CDR3 length: 17 amino acids. V dropped 1 base and J dropped 3; count of bases not matched to a gene: 4. CDR3 protein: CASSLWGQGFGANVLTF. DNA of the CDR3: TGTGCCAGCAGTTTATGGGGACAGGGCTTTGGGGCCAACGTCCTGACTTTC.

This chain links TRBV7-9 with TRBJ2-3; D is ambiguous. V lost 6 bases and J 0 bases, leaving 10 bases between the germline ends. From germline, CDR1 is SEHNR and CDR2 FQNEAQ (reference sequence). The CDR3 consists of 14 residues. The CDR3 is CASRSGYSTDTQYF. In DNA, the CDR3 is TGTGCCAGCAGGTCAGGTTATAGCACAGATACGCAGTATTTT.

The V and J genes are TRBV19 and TRBJ2-5; D ambiguous. Germline assignment: CDR1 LNHDA and CDR2 SQIVND (reference sequence). Trimming pared 3 bases from V and 1 base from J, leaving 9 bases between. CDR3 length: 14 residues. CDR3 sequence reads: CASSMGSFQETQYF. The CDR3 coding sequence is TGTGCCAGTAGTATGGGAAGTTTCCAAGAGACCCAGTACTTC. The full variable domain, with the rest looked up from reference TRBV19 and TRBJ2-5, is DGGITQSPKYLFRKEGQNVTLSCEQNLNHDAMYWYRQDPGQGLRLIYYSQIVNDFQKGDIAEGYSVSREKKESFPLTVTSAQKNPTAFYLCASSMGSFQETQYFGPGTRLLVL.

The chain combines TRBV29-1 with TRBJ2-1; maybe TRBD2 (5 bases). CDR3 length equals 13 residues. Deletions cut 4 bases from V and 9 bases from J, with 16 bases between. Germline lookup yields CDR1 SQVTM and CDR2 ANQGSEA. CDR3 nucleotide sequence: TGCAGCGTTGCCCTAGAGGGCGGTAGTGAGCAGTTCTTC. Protein sequence: CSVALEGGSEQFF.

With regard to this clone: A read error may account for a junction end that differs from germline. This rearrangement joins TRBV4-3 to TRBJ2-1; D perhaps matches TRBD2 (6 bases). The CDR3 is made up of 13 amino acids. Germline CDR1 and CDR2: LGHNA and YSLEER. CDR3 sequence: CASSQETVGSSVF. CDR3 DNA: TGCGCCAGCAGCCAAGAAACGGTCGGGAGTTCGGTCTTC.

This clone was picked up a small number of times. The chain couples TRBV19 to TRBJ2-3; tentative D call: TRBD1 (6 bases). Trimming cost V 5 bases and J 5 bases, with 11 bases left between them. This CDR3 has 13 amino acids. Germline V gene sequence: CDR1 LNHDA, CDR2 SQIVND (reference sequence). CDR3: CASSLTGRDTQYF. The CDR3 DNA reads TGTGCCAGTAGTCTAACAGGGAGAGATACGCAGTATTTT.

V and J are TRBV6-1 and TRBJ1-2, with TRBD1 matching over 7 bases. CDR1 and CDR2 (germline): MNHNS, SASEGT. V gave up 8 bases and J gave up 2 bases; unmatched junction bases: 2. There are 12 residues in the CDR3. Written as DNA, the CDR3 is TGTGCCAGCGCGACAGGGAACTATGGCTACACCTTC. This gives the protein CASATGNYGYTF.

This clone is a singleton in its sample. The chain joins TRBV6-5 to TRBJ2-3; TRBD2 is a possible D gene (6 bases). Trimming removed 8 bases at V and 2 bases at J, with 11 bases between. CDR1 MNHEY and CDR2 SVGAGI come from the germline V gene. The CDR3 runs to 13 residues. The CDR3 protein is CASGGVYTDTQYF. The CDR3 bases are TGTGCCAGCGGAGGGGTGTACACAGATACGCAGTATTTT.

This chain uses TRBV6-5 with TRBJ1-1, with 7 bases aligning to TRBD1. This CDR3 is 14 amino acids long. Germline lookup yields CDR1 MNHEY and CDR2 SVGAGI. V shed 5 bases, J shed 4 bases, and the junction held 7 bases outside the gene matches. The CDR3 is CASSDLQGVTEAFF. CDR3 DNA: TGTGCCAGCAGTGACCTCCAGGGGGTCACTGAAGCTTTCTTT.

This clone was counted a few times. CDR3 sequence: CASRVSGDYGYTF. DNA for the CDR3: TGTGCCAGCAGGGTGAGCGGAGACTATGGCTACACCTTC. The chain has TRBV6-5 and TRBJ1-2; D is uncertain. Between the trimmed V and J ends, which lost 6 bases and 3 bases, there was a span of 11 bases. The CDR3 sequence is 13 residues long. CDR1 MNHEY and CDR2 SVGAGI come from the germline V gene.

The chain carries TRBV6-1 and TRBJ1-5; unclear D gene. The CDR3 length is 10 residues. Germline CDR1 and CDR2: MNHNS and SASEGT. Deletions cut 10 bases from V and 4 bases from J, with 5 bases between. The CDR3 DNA reads TGTGCCACACTTAATCAGCCCCAGCATTTT. Protein: CATLNQPQHF.

This chain's CDR3 is CASSIFRDNTGELFF. The CDR3, as DNA: TGTGCCAGTAGTATATTCAGGGATAACACCGGGGAGCTGTTTTTT. The chain uses TRBV19 and TRBJ2-2; D is possibly TRBD1 (5 bases). Trimming cost V 2 bases and J 2 bases, with 9 bases left between them. The CDR3 covers 15 residues. Looked up from germline, CDR1 is LNHDA and CDR2 is SQIVND (reference sequence). The variable domain in full, with the rest retrieved from reference TRBV19 and TRBJ2-2, is DGGITQSPKYLFRKEGQNVTLSCEQNLNHDAMYWYRQDPGQGLRLIYYSQIVNDFQKGDIAEGYSVSREKKESFPLTVTSAQKNPTAFYLCASSIFRDNTGELFFGEGSRLTVL.

This sequence joins TRBV6-6 and TRBJ1-1, with D tentatively TRBD1 (5 bases). CDR1 MNHNY and CDR2 SVGAGI come from the germline V gene (reference sequence). Between the trimmed V and J ends, which lost 3 bases and 5 bases, there was a span of 10 bases. CDR3 size: 13 residues. CDR3 region: CASSYQGGTEAFF. In DNA, the CDR3 is TGTGCCAGCAGTTATCAGGGAGGAACTGAAGCTTTCTTT.

V and J are TRBV19 and TRBJ2-7; D is perhaps TRBD2 (6 bases). This CDR3 is 16 amino acids long. V shed 2 bases and J shed 6 bases, with 20 bases lying between them. Germline V CDR1 and CDR2: LNHDA, SQIVND (reference sequence). In DNA form, the CDR3 reads TGTGCCAGTAGTATAATCTCTTCGGCGGGGCGGCGCGAGCAGTACTTC. This translates into CASSIISSAGRREQYF.

The chain carries TRBV6-5 and TRBJ1-4; D is unclear. The CDR3 has 15 amino acids. Germline CDR1 MNHEY, CDR2 SVGAGI. Trimming pared 0 bases from V and 5 bases from J, leaving 10 bases between. CDR3 DNA sequence: TGTGCCAGCAGTTACTCTCGGACGGAAAATGAAAAACTGTTTTTT. Translated, it gives CASSYSRTENEKLFF.

A single count supports this clone. The CDR3 DNA sequence: TGTGCCAGCAGCTTGGCCGGGAGAGACCAAGCTTTCTTT. This sequence encodes CASSLAGRDQAFF. The chain recombines TRBV5-6 with TRBJ1-1; D remains unclear. V shed 0 bases and J shed 9 bases, with 12 bases lying between them. The CDR3 totals 13 residues. Germline CDR1 SGHDT, CDR2 YYEEEE.

The rearrangement uses TRBV6-1 and TRBJ1-1, with 7 bases identical to TRBD1. V dropped 5 bases and J dropped 1; count of bases not matched to a gene: 4. This CDR3 contains 14 residues. Germline CDR1 is MNHNS and CDR2 is SASEGT. The DNA of the CDR3 is TGTGCCAGCAGTTATAACAGGGGGAACACTGAAGCTTTCTTT. Its protein is CASSYNRGNTEAFF.